A selection of T cell receptor beta chains follows, all from one sample in a study of T cell responses to AZD1222 COVID-19 vaccine. The repertoire was sequenced with immunoSEQ multiplex PCR; TCRdb's copy has only in-frame clones and lacks some. The data contain 120,000 or so clones, about 94% of them seen just once; the ten biggest clones take up about 3.1%. Material: peripheral blood, obtained 28 days after the second AZD1222 dose. These receptors were obtained from an adult who received the AZD1222 COVID-19 vaccine. The CDR3 runs from the conserved cysteine through the conserved F or W. The order of the fields is J gene, D gene, V gene, clone size, CDR3 DNA, CDR3 protein. The D gene is left open where the match is weak. Clone size is given for some rows only: seen once, a few or many times, or a class if the clone is expanded.

j_call: TRBJ2-5; d_call: -; v_call: TRBV5-1; clone_size: once; cdr3_nt: TGCGCCAGCAGGTCCAGCGTCCTCCCGGCGGAGACCCAGTACTTC; cdr3_aa: CASRSSVLPAETQYF
j_call: TRBJ2-7; d_call: -; v_call: TRBV5-4; clone_size: -; cdr3_nt: TGTGCCAGCAGCTCCTCCCTCAGATACGAGCAGTACTTC; cdr3_aa: CASSSSLRYEQYF
j_call: TRBJ1-3; d_call: -; v_call: TRBV3-1/TRBV3-2; clone_size: -; cdr3_nt: TGTGCCAGCAGCCTATATGAGCTGGCAGGAAACACCATATATTTT; cdr3_aa: CASSLYELAGNTIYF
j_call: TRBJ1-5; d_call: -; v_call: TRBV19; clone_size: -; cdr3_nt: TGTGCCAGTAGTAGAAAGGGCTCAAGCAATCAGCCCCAGCATTTT; cdr3_aa: CASSRKGSSNQPQHF
j_call: TRBJ1-1; d_call: TRBD1; v_call: TRBV18; clone_size: -; cdr3_nt: TGTGCCAGCTCACCTAAAGACAGGGGCACTGAAGCTTTCTTT; cdr3_aa: CASSPKDRGTEAFF
j_call: TRBJ2-1; d_call: -; v_call: TRBV24-1; clone_size: -; cdr3_nt: TGTGCCACCAGCGATCCAGGAGCGCTGGGAGATGAGCAGTTCTTC; cdr3_aa: CATSDPGALGDEQFF
j_call: TRBJ2-1; d_call: TRBD2; v_call: TRBV11-2; clone_size: few; cdr3_nt: TGTGCCAGCAGCCCGGGAGCGGGAGACAATGAGCAGTTCTTC; cdr3_aa: CASSPGAGDNEQFF
j_call: TRBJ2-7; d_call: TRBD1; v_call: TRBV5-1; clone_size: -; cdr3_nt: TGCGCCAGCAGCCCCGGGACAGGTACCTACGAGCAGTACTTC; cdr3_aa: CASSPGTGTYEQYF
j_call: TRBJ2-2; d_call: -; v_call: TRBV18; clone_size: -; cdr3_nt: TGTGCCAGCTCACCACTCAGGGGACTAACCAACACCGGGGAGCTGTTTTTT; cdr3_aa: CASSPLRGLTNTGELFF
j_call: TRBJ2-1; d_call: -; v_call: TRBV27; clone_size: -; cdr3_nt: TGTGCCAGCAGTTTATTACTGGGGTTCAATGAGCAGTTCTTC; cdr3_aa: CASSLLLGFNEQFF
j_call: TRBJ2-1; d_call: -; v_call: TRBV19; clone_size: -; cdr3_nt: TGTGCCAGTATGGGGCAGGGTGTCCACAATGAGCAGTTCTTC; cdr3_aa: CASMGQGVHNEQFF
j_call: TRBJ2-7; d_call: -; v_call: TRBV5-1; clone_size: -; cdr3_nt: TGCGCCACCAATTGGTTAGGGCCCGGCGAGCAGTACTTC; cdr3_aa: CATNWLGPGEQYF
j_call: TRBJ2-7; d_call: TRBD1; v_call: TRBV30; clone_size: few; cdr3_nt: TGTGCCTGGAGGGGGGACAGCCTCACCTACGAGCAGTACTTC; cdr3_aa: CAWRGDSLTYEQYF
j_call: TRBJ1-2; d_call: TRBD1; v_call: TRBV19; clone_size: -; cdr3_nt: TGTGCCAGTAGTATCGGGACAGACACCTATGGCTACACCTTC; cdr3_aa: CASSIGTDTYGYTF
j_call: TRBJ1-1; d_call: TRBD1; v_call: TRBV10-3; clone_size: once; cdr3_nt: TGTGCCATCTCCGACAGGGAGAACACTGAAGCTTTCTTT; cdr3_aa: CAISDRENTEAFF
j_call: TRBJ1-4; d_call: -; v_call: TRBV7-6; clone_size: -; cdr3_nt: TGTGCCAGCAGCTCCGGTCCCGATGAAAAACTGTTTTTT; cdr3_aa: CASSSGPDEKLFF
j_call: TRBJ1-3; d_call: -; v_call: TRBV18; clone_size: once; cdr3_nt: TGTGCCAGCTCGACCCAGGGCCCCGGAAACACCATATATTTT; cdr3_aa: CASSTQGPGNTIYF
j_call: TRBJ1-1; d_call: -; v_call: TRBV29-1; clone_size: -; cdr3_nt: TGCAGCGTTGTCTCGACAGAAGCTTTCTTT; cdr3_aa: CSVVSTEAFF
j_call: TRBJ2-1; d_call: -; v_call: TRBV7-8; clone_size: -; cdr3_nt: TGTGCCAGCAGCGCGGGTGGACTACTCTACAATGAGCAGTTCTTC; cdr3_aa: CASSAGGLLYNEQFF
j_call: TRBJ2-7; d_call: -; v_call: TRBV12-5; clone_size: -; cdr3_nt: TGTGCTAGTGGTTTGGACAGGTTCGGTGGGTCCTACGAGCAGTACTTC; cdr3_aa: CASGLDRFGGSYEQYF
j_call: TRBJ1-6; d_call: -; v_call: TRBV5-1; clone_size: -; cdr3_nt: TGCGCCAGCAGCTTGACCTCAGGATATAATTCACCCCTCCACTTT; cdr3_aa: CASSLTSGYNSPLHF
j_call: TRBJ2-3; d_call: -; v_call: TRBV6-5; clone_size: -; cdr3_nt: TGTGCCAGCAGTAGCAGAAACCTACACACAGATACGCAGTATTTT; cdr3_aa: CASSSRNLHTDTQYF
j_call: TRBJ2-3; d_call: -; v_call: TRBV27; clone_size: -; cdr3_nt: TGTGCCAGCAGTTTAAGGCTAGCGTGGAGCACAGATACGCAGTATTTT; cdr3_aa: CASSLRLAWSTDTQYF
j_call: TRBJ2-7; d_call: TRBD2; v_call: TRBV15; clone_size: -; cdr3_nt: TGTGCCACCAGCAGAGATGAAAGACTAGCGGGAGCCCACGAGCAGTACTTC; cdr3_aa: CATSRDERLAGAHEQYF
j_call: TRBJ2-5; d_call: TRBD2; v_call: TRBV11-1; clone_size: -; cdr3_nt: TGTGCCAGCAGCTTCATCGGGGGGGCCGGAGAGACCCAGTACTTC; cdr3_aa: CASSFIGGAGETQYF
j_call: TRBJ2-7; d_call: -; v_call: TRBV11-3; clone_size: -; cdr3_nt: TGTGCCAGCAGCCACTTGAGGGGCGAGCAGTACTTC; cdr3_aa: CASSHLRGEQYF
j_call: TRBJ2-1; d_call: -; v_call: TRBV6-5; clone_size: -; cdr3_nt: TGTGCCAGCACCGACGTGGCACTAGAGCAGTTCTTC; cdr3_aa: CASTDVALEQFF
j_call: TRBJ2-1; d_call: TRBD2; v_call: TRBV5-4; clone_size: -; cdr3_nt: TGTGCCAGCAGCACCGGGAGGGGGGACGGGCAGTTCTTC; cdr3_aa: CASSTGRGDGQFF
j_call: TRBJ2-5; d_call: TRBD2; v_call: TRBV4-1; clone_size: -; cdr3_nt: TGCGCCAGCAGCCTCCGAAGCGGGGGGGGTTCTAAGGAGACCCAGTACTTC; cdr3_aa: CASSLRSGGGSKETQYF
j_call: TRBJ1-4; d_call: TRBD1; v_call: TRBV18; clone_size: -; cdr3_nt: TGTGCCAGCTCCAAAACAGGGGAACGGTCGGAACTGTTTTTT; cdr3_aa: CASSKTGERSELFF
j_call: TRBJ1-1; d_call: TRBD1; v_call: TRBV7-9; clone_size: -; cdr3_nt: TGTGCCAGCAGCCGGGACAGGGGCACGCCTGAAGCTTTCTTT; cdr3_aa: CASSRDRGTPEAFF
j_call: TRBJ1-2; d_call: -; v_call: TRBV27; clone_size: -; cdr3_nt: TGTGCCAGCAGTTCCCGGGAGGGGCTCGGCTATGGCTACACCTTC; cdr3_aa: CASSSREGLGYGYTF
j_call: TRBJ2-6; d_call: -; v_call: TRBV5-1; clone_size: -; cdr3_nt: TGCGCCAGCAGCTTGGAAGGTTCTGGGGCCAACGTCCTGACTTTC; cdr3_aa: CASSLEGSGANVLTF
j_call: TRBJ2-1; d_call: -; v_call: TRBV27; clone_size: -; cdr3_nt: TGTGCCAGCAGTTTCCCCGGCGGCTGGAATGAGCAGTTCTTC; cdr3_aa: CASSFPGGWNEQFF
j_call: TRBJ2-2; d_call: TRBD2; v_call: TRBV7-6; clone_size: -; cdr3_nt: TGTGCCAGCAGCTTATTCACTAGCGGTAACACCGGGGAGCTGTTTTTT; cdr3_aa: CASSLFTSGNTGELFF
j_call: TRBJ2-7; d_call: -; v_call: TRBV18; clone_size: -; cdr3_nt: TGTGCCAGCTCACCATCCGAAGGCCAGCCCCCTAACGAGCAGTACTTC; cdr3_aa: CASSPSEGQPPNEQYF
j_call: TRBJ2-2; d_call: -; v_call: TRBV19; clone_size: once; cdr3_nt: TGTGCCAGTAGACAGTTGGGGAGCGCCGGGGAGCTGTTTTTT; cdr3_aa: CASRQLGSAGELFF
j_call: TRBJ1-1; d_call: TRBD1; v_call: TRBV28; clone_size: -; cdr3_nt: TGTGCCAGCGAAGGTTATTCGGGCGGACGACAGGGGGCGAACACTGAAGCTTTCTTT; cdr3_aa: CASEGYSGGRQGANTEAFF
j_call: TRBJ2-7; d_call: -; v_call: TRBV14; clone_size: -; cdr3_nt: TGTGCCAGCAGCCCCTCATTGGACTATTTCCGTTACGAGCAGTACTTC; cdr3_aa: CASSPSLDYFRYEQYF
j_call: TRBJ1-5; d_call: -; v_call: TRBV19; clone_size: -; cdr3_nt: TGTGCCAGTAGCCCTCTAAGGGGGACGGGGAACAATCAGCCCCAGCATTTT; cdr3_aa: CASSPLRGTGNNQPQHF
j_call: TRBJ2-7; d_call: -; v_call: TRBV9; clone_size: -; cdr3_nt: TGTGCCAGCAGCCCGGACAGACCCTACGAGCAGTACTTC; cdr3_aa: CASSPDRPYEQYF
j_call: TRBJ2-2; d_call: -; v_call: TRBV5-4; clone_size: medium-sized; cdr3_nt: TGTGCCAGCAGCTTGGCAGGGCTGAACACCGGGGAGCTGTTTTTT; cdr3_aa: CASSLAGLNTGELFF
j_call: TRBJ2-7; d_call: -; v_call: TRBV3-1/TRBV3-2; clone_size: -; cdr3_nt: TGTGCCAGCAGCCTTTCGACCGGGGCCTACGAGCAGTACTTC; cdr3_aa: CASSLSTGAYEQYF
j_call: TRBJ1-5; d_call: -; v_call: TRBV2; clone_size: few; cdr3_nt: TGTGCCAGCAGTGAAGTACAGGTGATCGATCAGCCCCAGCATTTT; cdr3_aa: CASSEVQVIDQPQHF
j_call: TRBJ2-7; d_call: TRBD2; v_call: TRBV4-1; clone_size: once; cdr3_nt: TGCGCCAGCAGCCCCATCACTAGCGGGGGGACCCCCTACGAGCAGTACTTC; cdr3_aa: CASSPITSGGTPYEQYF
j_call: TRBJ2-7; d_call: -; v_call: TRBV29-1; clone_size: -; cdr3_nt: TGCAGCGTTGAATTCTGGTCCTTCGCAGGGCGTCCAAGCGAGCAGTACTTC; cdr3_aa: CSVEFWSFAGRPSEQYF
j_call: TRBJ1-5; d_call: -; v_call: TRBV7-8; clone_size: -; cdr3_nt: TGTGCCAGCAGCTTATCTTTGTCAGGCAATCAGCCCCAGCATTTT; cdr3_aa: CASSLSLSGNQPQHF
j_call: TRBJ2-6; d_call: TRBD1; v_call: TRBV29-1; clone_size: -; cdr3_nt: TGCAGCGTCGGGGACAGGAAGAGCTCTGGGGCCAACGTCCTGACTTTC; cdr3_aa: CSVGDRKSSGANVLTF
j_call: TRBJ2-2; d_call: TRBD2; v_call: TRBV3-1/TRBV3-2; clone_size: -; cdr3_nt: TGTGCCAGCAGCCAAGCCGGACTAGCGGCGAACACCGGGGAGCTGTTTTTT; cdr3_aa: CASSQAGLAANTGELFF
j_call: TRBJ2-3; d_call: -; v_call: TRBV5-4; clone_size: -; cdr3_nt: TGTGCCAGCAGTTTCCAACCTAGCACAGATACGCAGTATTTT; cdr3_aa: CASSFQPSTDTQYF
j_call: TRBJ2-7; d_call: -; v_call: TRBV6-5; clone_size: once; cdr3_nt: TGTGCCAGCTCGGGACAAGGCTCCTACGAGCAGTACTTC; cdr3_aa: CASSGQGSYEQYF
j_call: TRBJ2-5; d_call: -; v_call: TRBV5-6; clone_size: -; cdr3_nt: TGTGCCAGCAGCTTGGGATTCCTGACCCAAGAGACCCAGTACTTC; cdr3_aa: CASSLGFLTQETQYF
j_call: TRBJ2-7; d_call: TRBD1; v_call: TRBV5-1; clone_size: -; cdr3_nt: TGCGCCAGCAGCTTGGGGGACAGGGAATCCTCCTACGAGCAGTACTTC; cdr3_aa: CASSLGDRESSYEQYF
j_call: TRBJ1-3; d_call: -; v_call: TRBV30; clone_size: -; cdr3_nt: TGTGCCTGGTCCGTAAGCTCTGGAAACACCATATATTTT; cdr3_aa: CAWSVSSGNTIYF
j_call: TRBJ2-3; d_call: -; v_call: TRBV6-5; clone_size: -; cdr3_nt: TGTGCCAGCTCCCCCAATGGGGCGCTTAATACGCAGTATTTT; cdr3_aa: CASSPNGALNTQYF
j_call: TRBJ2-4; d_call: -; v_call: TRBV3-1/TRBV3-2; clone_size: -; cdr3_nt: TGTGCCAGCAGCCAATCAGCCAAAAACATTCAGTACTTC; cdr3_aa: CASSQSAKNIQYF